This T cell receptor (beta chain) was profiled in a study of T cells after yellow fever vaccination. Background on the study: The fractions with low cell numbers were processed using SMART-Seq v4 Ultra Low Input.

Trimming cost V 5 bases and J 5 bases; bases outside gene matches: 7. This CDR3 contains 15 residues. Per germline, CDR1 MNHEY and CDR2 SVGEGT. This clonotype has at least ten counts. Antigen: not known. Broader study findings: Subsequent booster samples again held most clones from primary vaccination (roughly 95% CD4, roughly 88% CD8).

Researchers made TCR cDNA using 5'RACE template switching, and this step added a universal primer site and UMIs. TCRdb redid the calling of the 5' RACE reads with MiXCR, one entry per CDR3 protein. The sample lists about 360,000 distinct CDR3 sequences, roughly 6.2% occurring once. The specimen comprised PBMCs, sampled 5 days after the yellow fever booster vaccination. The rearrangement uses TRBV6-2 or TRBV6-3 and TRBJ2-7, with TRBD2 matching 12 bases. This sequence originates from a man aged 25 to 40 who received the YFV17D yellow fever vaccine. Here the CDR3 reads CASSPTSGSADEQYF. The CDR3 nucleotides read TGTGCCAGCAGTCCGACTAGCGGGAGTGCGGACGAGCAGTACTTC.